The 32 T cell receptor beta chains presented below share a single source sample, sequenced in a study of control samples from healthy donors and cancer patients. TCRdb's table, derived via immunoSEQ multiplex PCR, lists solely in-frame clones and lacks some. The table lists about 70,000 clones, over 75% of them singletons, with approximately 30% in the top ten. Input material: blood. Receptors originate from a man aged 45-65 years in good health.

This chain uses TRBV7-2 with TRBJ2-1; TRBD2 matches 7 bases. CDR3 length equals 17 residues. Germline CDR1 SGHTA, CDR2 FQGNSA. J lost 4 bases, V lost 5 bases, and 14 bases had no gene match. The CDR3 loop reads CASSARTGLGTYNEQFF. The CDR3 DNA is TGTGCCAGCAGCGCGCGAACCGGACTAGGTACATACAATGAGCAGTTCTTC.

This chain links TRBV27 with TRBJ1-2; the D gene is possibly TRBD1 (6 bases). This CDR3 is 15 amino acids long. Germline CDR1 is MNHEY and CDR2 is SMNVEV (reference sequence). Deletions cut 5 bases from V and 4 bases from J, with 17 bases between. This CDR3 reads CASSKSGGGLYGYTF. The CDR3 nucleotides are TGTGCCAGCAGTAAATCCGGGGGGGGGCTCTATGGCTACACCTTC.

This chain uses TRBV7-6 with TRBJ1-3; perhaps TRBD1 as D (5 bases). CDR3 size: 15 residues. Germline CDR1 SGHVS, CDR2 FNYEAQ. The V end was cut by 3 bases, the J end by 2 bases, with 11 bases between. CDR3: CASSFTGDAGNTIYF. CDR3 bases: TGTGCCAGCAGCTTCACGGGGGATGCTGGAAACACCATATATTTT.

The chain is built from TRBV11-3 and TRBJ2-5; the D gene is possibly TRBD2 (6 bases). Trimming pared 3 bases from V and 1 base from J, leaving 27 bases between. Germline CDR1 reads SGHNT; CDR2 reads YENEEA. This CDR3 has 20 residues. The CDR3 DNA reads as TGTGCCAGCAGCTTCCCCCGAGGGACTCTCGACAACCGGGTCCAAGAGACCCAGTACTTC. Residues: CASSFPRGTLDNRVQETQYF.

This chain's CDR3 is CASSESKGSYNEQFF. CDR3 nucleotide sequence: TGTGCCAGCAGTGAATCCAAGGGGTCCTACAATGAGCAGTTCTTC. The J gene is TRBJ2-1, the V gene TRBV6-1; possible D gene TRBD1, 5 bases. Germline V lookup: CDR1 MNHNS, CDR2 SASEGT. This CDR3 has 15 amino acids. The V gene lost 2 bases and the J gene lost 1 base, with 9 bases spanning the gap.

V usage is TRBV11-2 and J usage is TRBJ1-5, with D possibly being TRBD1 (6 bases). CDR3 size: 15 residues. Germline V lookup: CDR1 SGHAT, CDR2 FQNNGV. V was pared by 3 bases and J by 3 bases, with 12 bases between. The CDR3 is CASSFATGSNQPQHF. In DNA form, the CDR3 reads TGTGCCAGCAGCTTTGCGACAGGCTCCAATCAGCCCCAGCATTTT. Looking up the rest from reference TRBV11-2 and TRBJ1-5 gives the full variable domain: EAGVAQSPRYKIIEKRQSVAFWCNPISGHATLYWYQQILGQGPKLLIQFQNNGVVDDSQLPKDRFSAERLKGVDSTLKIQPAKLEDSAVYLCASSFATGSNQPQHFGDGTRLSIL.

V usage is TRBV5-1 and J usage is TRBJ1-2, with 8 bases aligning to TRBD1. J lost 2 bases, V lost 2 bases, and 2 bases had no gene match. Germline V gives CDR1 SGHRS, CDR2 YFSETQ. The CDR3 has 14 residues. In DNA form, the CDR3 reads TGCGCCAGCAGCTTTCAGGGGGCGAACTATGGCTACACCTTC. This gives the protein CASSFQGANYGYTF.

This chain joins TRBV19 and TRBJ1-3; D unresolved. The CDR3 runs 16 residues. In germline, CDR1 is LNHDA, CDR2 SQIVND (reference sequence). V dropped 1 base and J dropped 7 bases, with 17 bases sitting between them. CDR3 loop: CASSIGRTEIANTIYF. DNA of the CDR3: TGTGCCAGTAGTATAGGGAGGACGGAAATAGCGAACACCATATATTTT.

The rearrangement uses TRBV2 and TRBJ1-2, with 7 nucleotides matching TRBD1. CDR3 length: 14 residues. Trimming removed 11 bases from V and 1 base from J; junction bases left unmatched: 10. Germline CDR1 is SNHLY and CDR2 is FYNNEI. The CDR3 nucleotides read TGTGCCGTCGGGGACAGCCTATATAACTATGGCTACACCTTC. It encodes CAVGDSLYNYGYTF.

This clone occurred once. The V and J genes are TRBV5-1 and TRBJ2-1; D is perhaps TRBD2 (6 bases). V gave up 4 bases and J gave up 5 bases, with 13 bases separating them. The CDR3 loop spans 14 amino acids. Germline V gives CDR1 SGHRS, CDR2 YFSETQ. This chain's CDR3 is CASSPGGPDNEQFF. The DNA for the CDR3 is TGCGCCAGCAGCCCCGGGGGACCCGACAATGAGCAGTTCTTC.

The genes are TRBV30 and TRBJ1-5; D is possibly TRBD1 (6 bases). V was pared by 3 bases and J by 6 bases, with 15 bases between. This CDR3 contains 14 residues. Germline CDR1 GTSNPN, CDR2 SVGIG (reference sequence). CDR3 amino acids: CAWSLGGEGQPQHF. The CDR3 DNA follows: TGTGCCTGGAGCCTAGGGGGGGAGGGTCAGCCCCAGCATTTT. Filled out from reference TRBV30 and TRBJ1-5, the complete variable domain reads SQTIHQWPATLVQPVGSPLSLECTVEGTSNPNLYWYRQAAGRGLQLLFYSVGIGQISSEVPQNLSASRPQDRQFILSSKKLLLSDSGFYLCAWSLGGEGQPQHFGDGTRLSIL.

The genes are TRBV10-3 and TRBJ2-3; 10 bases are shared with TRBD1. CDR3 length: 12 residues. Germline CDR1 ENHRY, CDR2 SYGVKD. V lost 7 bases to trimming and J lost 6 bases; unmatched junction nucleotides: 1. CDR3 DNA sequence: TGTGCCATCATGGGACAGGGGGATACGCAGTATTTT. Translated: CAIMGQGDTQYF.

The chain is built from TRBV5-4 and TRBJ1-2; D perhaps matches TRBD1 (5 bases). Trimming stripped 2 bases from V and 4 bases from J, with 9 bases between. Germline-derived CDR1 and CDR2 are SGHNT and YYREEE (reference sequence). There are 13 residues in the CDR3. This CDR3 is CASSFGGGYGYTF. The CDR3 DNA is TGTGCCAGCAGCTTTGGTGGGGGCTATGGCTACACCTTC. The full variable domain, its missing parts supplied by reference TRBV5-4 and TRBJ1-2, is ETGVTQSPTHLIKTRGQQVTLRCSSQSGHNTVSWYQQALGQGPQFIFQYYREEENGRGNFPPRFSGLQFPNYSSELNVNALELDDSALYLCASSFGGGYGYTFGSGTRLTVV.

With regard to this clone: A much larger clone lies a single base off, so this may be a read error. The chain carries TRBV11-1 and TRBJ2-7; D is ambiguous. Germline V lookup: CDR1 SGHAT, CDR2 FQDESV (reference sequence). The CDR3 contains 10 residues. Trimming cost V 4 bases and J 3 bases, with 1 base left between them. DNA for the CDR3: TGTGCCAGCAGCTACTACGAGCAGTACTTC. Its translation: CASSYYEQYF.

The chain is built from TRBV11-3 and TRBJ1-1; no definite D call. The CDR3 sequence is 14 residues long. Germline lookup yields CDR1 SGHNT and CDR2 YENEEA. The ends were cut back, 1 base at V and 9 bases at J, with 15 bases in the middle. The CDR3 DNA follows: TGTGCCAGCAGCTTAGGGGATAGCGGGGATAAAGCTTTCTTT. Translated: CASSLGDSGDKAFF.

The rearrangement links TRBV6-1 to TRBJ2-2, with 7 bases matching TRBD1. In germline, CDR1 is MNHNS, CDR2 SASEGT. V dropped 4 bases and J dropped 4; count of bases not matched to a gene: 12. The CDR3 is 17 residues long. CDR3 in DNA: TGTGCCAGCAGTGTCTGGTACAGGGGCCGTGGCACCGGGGAGCTGTTTTTT. Translating gives CASSVWYRGRGTGELFF.

V gene TRBV5-6 combines with J gene TRBJ1-5, with D perhaps matching TRBD1 (6 bases). Germline CDR1 is SGHDT and CDR2 is YYEEEE. Trimming left V 0 bases short and J 9 bases short, with 7 bases between. This CDR3 comprises 12 residues. The CDR3 protein is CASSLGGGPQHF. The DNA of the CDR3 is TGTGCCAGCAGCTTGGGAGGGGGGCCCCAGCATTTT.

The chain carries TRBV7-6 and TRBJ2-7; 11 positions agree with TRBD1. This CDR3 is built from 16 residues. Germline CDR1 reads SGHVS; CDR2 reads FNYEAQ. Unmatched junction bases numbered 8, after V lost 1 base and J lost 6 bases. This chain's CDR3 is CASSLGPGQGASEQYF. The CDR3 region has the DNA TGTGCCAGCAGCTTAGGACCAGGACAGGGGGCCAGCGAGCAGTACTTC.

This chain uses TRBV10-2 with TRBJ2-3; D might be TRBD1 (5 bases). CDR1 is WSHSY, CDR2 SAAADI, per germline. CDR3 length: 14 residues. Trimming shortened V by 5 bases and J by 5 bases, and 14 bases separated the two germline ends. The CDR3 nucleotides read TGCGCCAGCAGTCCCCGCAGGGTAGGAGATACGCAGTATTTT. Its translation is CASSPRRVGDTQYF.

Note on this clone: A read error may account for a junction end that differs from germline. The chain is built from TRBV11-3 and TRBJ2-7, with TRBD1 as a possible D gene (5 bases). The CDR3 is 13 residues long. Germline V gives CDR1 SGHNT, CDR2 YENEEA. CDR3 DNA: TGTGCCAGCAGCTTGAGGCAGGGCTACGGGCAGTACTTC. It yields the protein CASSLRQGYGQYF.

The rearrangement joins TRBV12-5 to TRBJ1-5, with D unresolved. The V and J ends lost 4 bases and 2 bases respectively, with 9 bases between them. Germline values: CDR1 LGHNT, CDR2 FRNRAP. The CDR3 consists of 14 residues. This CDR3 is CASGSRTGNQPQHF. Written as DNA, the CDR3 is TGTGCTAGTGGTTCCCGGACGGGCAATCAGCCCCAGCATTTT.

The V call is TRBV6-2 or TRBV6-3, the J call TRBJ2-1; 10 nucleotides line up with TRBD1. V shed 3 bases, J shed 8 bases, and the junction held 7 bases outside the gene matches. Germline lookup yields CDR1 MNHEY and CDR2 SVGEGT. This CDR3 spans 15 amino acids. CDR3 bases: TGTGCCAGCAGTTATGGGGGGACAGGGGTTGATGAGCAGTTCTTC. This sequence encodes CASSYGGTGVDEQFF.

The chain is built from TRBV9 and TRBJ2-1; 9 nucleotides match TRBD2. The CDR3 totals 15 residues. Trimming took 0 bases from V and 4 from J; bases not matched to a gene: 2. Per the germline V gene, CDR1 is SGDLS and CDR2 is YYNGEE. DNA of the CDR3: TGTGCCAGCAGCGTAGGCCTAGCGGGGTACAATGAGCAGTTCTTC. Amino acids: CASSVGLAGYNEQFF.

The J gene is TRBJ2-2, the V gene TRBV28; 7 bases map to TRBD1. V shed 2 bases and J 2 bases; nucleotides not matched to a gene: 5. The CDR3 runs 16 residues. Germline V gene data show CDR1 as MDHEN and CDR2 as SYDVKM. The CDR3 bases are TGTGCCAGCAGTTTAACTGGACAGGTCAACACCGGGGAGCTGTTTTTT. The encoded protein is CASSLTGQVNTGELFF.

This chain connects TRBV9 to TRBJ2-2, with 12 bases aligning to TRBD2. Unmatched junction bases numbered 5, after V lost 4 bases and J lost 4 bases. Germline values: CDR1 SGDLS, CDR2 YYNGEE. The CDR3 covers 16 residues. CDR3 bases: TGTGCCAGCAGCCCCCGACTAGCGGGAGTCACCGGGGAGCTGTTTTTT. This gives the protein CASSPRLAGVTGELFF.

The CDR3 bases are TGTGCCAGCAGCCATACAGGGGCGCTGGATACGCAGTATTTT. Translating gives CASSHTGALDTQYF. The chain links TRBV3-1 (or the pseudogene TRBV3-2) to TRBJ2-3, with 7 bases that match TRBD1. CDR1 and CDR2 (germline): LGHDT, YNNKEL (reference sequence). After removal of 3 bases from V and 6 bases from J, the junction contained 6 bases not matched to a gene. The CDR3 is 14 residues long.

The genes are TRBV7-2 and TRBJ2-1; D is unclear. Germline V gene lookup returns CDR1 SGHTA and CDR2 FQGNSA. V was cut by 1 base and J by 2 bases, with 9 bases left in between. The CDR3 length is 15 residues. CDR3 nucleotides: TGTGCCAGCAGCTTAGATAACAGAGCCTACAATGAGCAGTTCTTC. Translation: CASSLDNRAYNEQFF.

The chain combines TRBV4-3 with TRBJ2-1, with D tentatively TRBD2 (6 bases). Germline V lookup: CDR1 LGHNA, CDR2 YSLEER. V lost 0 bases and J 6 bases, leaving 12 bases between the germline ends. CDR3 length: 15 residues. The CDR3 DNA is TGCGCCAGCAGCCAAGATGCTAGCGATTTCAATGAGCAGTTCTTC. Amino acid sequence: CASSQDASDFNEQFF.

The V and J genes are TRBV9 and TRBJ2-1; D gene ambiguous. Germline assignment: CDR1 SGDLS and CDR2 YYNGEE. Trimming pared 3 bases from V and 0 bases from J, leaving 4 bases between. The CDR3 sequence is 13 residues long. CDR3 DNA: TGTGCCAGCAGCGATAGCTCCTACAATGAGCAGTTCTTC. Its translation is CASSDSSYNEQFF.

V is TRBV7-9 and J is TRBJ2-1; D may be TRBD2 (6 bases). The CDR3 loop spans 16 amino acids. Looked up from germline, CDR1 is SEHNR and CDR2 is FQNEAQ (reference sequence). Trimming pared 4 bases from V and 0 bases from J, leaving 13 bases between. The CDR3 loop is CASSWSGFPSYNEQFF. The CDR3 nucleotides read TGTGCCAGCAGCTGGAGCGGGTTCCCCTCCTACAATGAGCAGTTCTTC.

The CDR3 DNA is TGTGCCAGCAGCCCTGGACAGGCCGCAGCGCCGGGCTACACCTTC. It codes for CASSPGQAAAPGYTF. This chain joins TRBV4-2 and TRBJ1-2, with 7 bases lining up with TRBD1. The CDR3 contains 15 residues. J was trimmed by 8 bases and V by 4 bases; bases with no gene match: 13. CDR1 is LGHNA and CDR2 is YNFKEQ in the germline V gene.

V gene TRBV4-2 combines with J gene TRBJ1-1; D not resolved. Trimming took 2 bases from V and 0 from J, leaving 10 bases between them. Germline CDR1 reads LGHNA; CDR2 reads YNFKEQ. The CDR3 consists of 15 residues. The CDR3 loop reads CASSQFEGVNTEAFF. In DNA, the CDR3 is TGTGCCAGCAGCCAATTCGAGGGAGTGAACACTGAAGCTTTCTTT.